This T cell receptor (beta chain) was obtained from a study of lymphopenia after photon versus proton radiotherapy. General study results and limits: In patients who died, overall survival fell as post-nadir TCR diversity dropped more. Oligoclonal CD8+ Temra expansion after nadir drove photon patients' diversity drop.

Note on this clone: Its target is not known.

Some clones are missing from TCRdb's copy, which holds only in-frame ones; the method was immunoSEQ multiplex PCR. In the table there are about 160,000 clones, more than 85% of which are singletons. CDR3 length equals 17 residues. V was shortened by 4 bases and J by 5 bases, with 24 bases between the two germline ends. Per the germline V gene, CDR1 is SGHTA and CDR2 is FQGNSA. The starting material was peripheral blood, obtained from a patient treated with photon-based radiotherapy. The chain has TRBV7-2 and TRBJ2-7, with D possibly being TRBD1 (6 bases). This TCR came from a man aged 50-60 years with gastric cancer. CDR3 protein: CASSSPGRTGRGDEQYF. The CDR3 region has the DNA TGTGCCAGCAGCTCCCCGGGCCGGACTGGCAGGGGAGACGAGCAGTACTTC.